This T cell receptor beta chain stems from a study of blood T cell repertoires in COVID-19. About the study: Sources were T cells, B-cell-depleted T cells, or PBMCs; the material itself was cDNA or gDNA.

The V end lost 5 bases, the J end lost 4 bases, and 12 bases lay between the germline ends. The CDR3 spans 13 residues. Germline assignment: CDR1 SGHDT and CDR2 YYEEEE. Assay used: immunoSEQ multiplex PCR; TCRdb lists only in-frame clones, some missing. The sample yields roughly 150,000 clones, 80% to 90% seen once. This receptor was obtained from an older woman with active COVID-19. The material sequenced was peripheral blood. This rearrangement joins TRBV5-6 to TRBJ1-2; D unclear. The CDR3 here is CASSVGEGYGYTF. The CDR3, as DNA: TGTGCCAGCAGTGTCGGCGAGGGCTATGGCTACACCTTC.